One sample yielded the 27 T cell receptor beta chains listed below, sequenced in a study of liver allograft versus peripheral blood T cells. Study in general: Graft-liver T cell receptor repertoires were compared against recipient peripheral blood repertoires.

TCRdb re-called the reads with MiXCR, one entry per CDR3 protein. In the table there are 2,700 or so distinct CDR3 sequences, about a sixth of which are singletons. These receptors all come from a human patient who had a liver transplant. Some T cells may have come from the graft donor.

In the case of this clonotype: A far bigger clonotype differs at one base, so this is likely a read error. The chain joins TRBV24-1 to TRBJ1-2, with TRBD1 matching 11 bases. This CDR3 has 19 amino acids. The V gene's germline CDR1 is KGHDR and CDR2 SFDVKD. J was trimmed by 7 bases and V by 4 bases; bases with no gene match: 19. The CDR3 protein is CATSESMGGQGARLGGYTF. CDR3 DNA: TGTGCCACCAGTGAGTCGATGGGCGGACAGGGGGCGCGGCTAGGTGGCTACACCTTC.

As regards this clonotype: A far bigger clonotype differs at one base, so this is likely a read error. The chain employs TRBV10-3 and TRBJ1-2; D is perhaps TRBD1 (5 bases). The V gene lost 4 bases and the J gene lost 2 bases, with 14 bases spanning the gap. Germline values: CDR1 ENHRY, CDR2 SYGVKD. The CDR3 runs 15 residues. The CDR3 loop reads CAISAWDGMNYGYTF. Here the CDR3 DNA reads TGTGCCATCAGTGCGTGGGACGGGATGAACTATGGCTACACCTTC.

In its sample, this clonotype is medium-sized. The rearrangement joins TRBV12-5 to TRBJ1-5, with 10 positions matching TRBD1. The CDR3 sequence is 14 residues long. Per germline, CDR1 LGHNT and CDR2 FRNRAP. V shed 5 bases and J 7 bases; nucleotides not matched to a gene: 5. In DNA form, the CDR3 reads TGTGCTAGTGGTCCTGGACAGGGGGGACAGCCCCAGCATTTT. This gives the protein CASGPGQGGQPQHF.

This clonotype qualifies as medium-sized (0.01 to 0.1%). The CDR3 reads CASSLTSGGYNEQFF. In DNA form, the CDR3 reads TGTGCCAGCAGTCTGACTAGCGGGGGGTACAATGAGCAGTTCTTC. V and J are TRBV6-5 and TRBJ2-1; TRBD2 matches at 13 bases. This CDR3 has 15 amino acids. J lost 4 bases, V lost 5 bases, and 2 bases had no gene match. The V gene's germline CDR1 is MNHEY and CDR2 SVGAGI.

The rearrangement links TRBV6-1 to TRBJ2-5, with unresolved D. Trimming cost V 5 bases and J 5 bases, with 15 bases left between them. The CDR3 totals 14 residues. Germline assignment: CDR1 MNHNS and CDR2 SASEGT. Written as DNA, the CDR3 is TGTGCCAGCAGTAACCTCTCGAGGAAGGAGACCCAGTACTTC. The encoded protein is CASSNLSRKETQYF.

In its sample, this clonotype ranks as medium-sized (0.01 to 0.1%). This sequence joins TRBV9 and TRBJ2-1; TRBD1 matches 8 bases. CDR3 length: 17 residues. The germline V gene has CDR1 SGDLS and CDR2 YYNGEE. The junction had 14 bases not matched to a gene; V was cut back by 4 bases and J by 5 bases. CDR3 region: CASSLTLTGVVDNEQFF. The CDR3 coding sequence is TGTGCCAGCAGCCTAACACTGACAGGGGTCGTAGACAATGAGCAGTTCTTC. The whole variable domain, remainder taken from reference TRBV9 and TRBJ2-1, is DSGVTQTPKHLITATGQRVTLRCSPRSGDLSVYWYQQSLDQGLQFLIQYYNGEERAKGNILERFSAQQFPDLHSELNLSSLELGDSALYFCASSLTLTGVVDNEQFFGPGTRLTVL.

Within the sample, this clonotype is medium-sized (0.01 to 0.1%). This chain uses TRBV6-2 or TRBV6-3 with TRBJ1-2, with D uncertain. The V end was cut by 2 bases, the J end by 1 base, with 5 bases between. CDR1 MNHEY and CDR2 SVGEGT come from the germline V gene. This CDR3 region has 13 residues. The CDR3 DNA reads TGTGCCAGCAGTTACCCCAATAACTATGGCTACACCTTC. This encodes CASSYPNNYGYTF.

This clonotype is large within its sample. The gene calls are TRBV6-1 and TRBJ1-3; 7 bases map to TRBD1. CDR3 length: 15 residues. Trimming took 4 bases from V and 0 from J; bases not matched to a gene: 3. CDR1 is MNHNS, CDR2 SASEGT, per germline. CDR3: CASSVAGGSGNTIYF. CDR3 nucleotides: TGTGCCAGCAGTGTGGCAGGGGGCTCTGGAAACACCATATATTTT.

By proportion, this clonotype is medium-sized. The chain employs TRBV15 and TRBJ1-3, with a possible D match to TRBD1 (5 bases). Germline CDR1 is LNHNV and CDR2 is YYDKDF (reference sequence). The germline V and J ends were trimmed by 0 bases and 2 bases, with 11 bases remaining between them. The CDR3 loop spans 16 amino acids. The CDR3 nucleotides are TGTGCCACCAGCAGAGATCTGGGGGGGGCTGGAAACACCATATATTTT. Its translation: CATSRDLGGAGNTIYF. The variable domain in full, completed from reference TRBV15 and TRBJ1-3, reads DAMVIQNPRYQVTQFGKPVTLSCSQTLNHNVMYWYQQKSSQAPKLLFHYYDKDFNNEADTPDNFQSRRPNTSFCFLDIRSPGLGDTAMYLCATSRDLGGAGNTIYFGEGSWLTVV.

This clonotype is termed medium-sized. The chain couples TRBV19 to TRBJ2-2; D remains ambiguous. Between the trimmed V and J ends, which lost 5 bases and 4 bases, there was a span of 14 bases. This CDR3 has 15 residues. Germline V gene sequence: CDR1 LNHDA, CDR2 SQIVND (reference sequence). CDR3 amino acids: CASSYRTDFTGELFF. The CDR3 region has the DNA TGTGCCAGTAGTTACCGGACGGATTTCACCGGGGAGCTGTTTTTT.

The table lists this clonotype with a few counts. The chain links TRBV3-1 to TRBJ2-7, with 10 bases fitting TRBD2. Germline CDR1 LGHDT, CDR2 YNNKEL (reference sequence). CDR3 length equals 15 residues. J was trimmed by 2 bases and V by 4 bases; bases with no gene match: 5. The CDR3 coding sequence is TGTGCCAGCAGCCGCGGAAGCGGGGGGGCCTACGAGCAGTACTTC. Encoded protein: CASSRGSGGAYEQYF.

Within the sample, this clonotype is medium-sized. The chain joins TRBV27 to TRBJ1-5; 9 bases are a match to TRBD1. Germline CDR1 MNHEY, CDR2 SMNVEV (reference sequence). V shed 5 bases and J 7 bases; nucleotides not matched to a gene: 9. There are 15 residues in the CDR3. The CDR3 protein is CASSNVGTGNQPQHF. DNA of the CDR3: TGTGCCAGCAGTAATGTTGGGACAGGGAACCAGCCCCAGCATTTT.

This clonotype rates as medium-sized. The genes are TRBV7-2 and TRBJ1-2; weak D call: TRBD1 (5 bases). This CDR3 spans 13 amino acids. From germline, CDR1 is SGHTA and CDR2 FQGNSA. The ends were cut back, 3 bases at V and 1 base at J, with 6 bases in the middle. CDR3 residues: CASSFDSNYGYTF. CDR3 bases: TGTGCCAGCAGCTTCGACAGTAACTATGGCTACACCTTC.

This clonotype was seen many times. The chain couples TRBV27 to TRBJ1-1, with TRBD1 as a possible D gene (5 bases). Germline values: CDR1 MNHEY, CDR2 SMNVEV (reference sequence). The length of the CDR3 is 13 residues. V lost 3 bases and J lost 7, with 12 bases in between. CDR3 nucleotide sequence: TGTGCCAGCAGTTTTCGGGGGACGGTTGAAGCTTTCTTT. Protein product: CASSFRGTVEAFF.

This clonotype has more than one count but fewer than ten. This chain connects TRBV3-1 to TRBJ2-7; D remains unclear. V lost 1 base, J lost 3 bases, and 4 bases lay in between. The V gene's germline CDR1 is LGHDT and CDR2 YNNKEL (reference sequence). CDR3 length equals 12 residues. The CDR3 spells CASSQASYEQYF. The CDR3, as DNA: TGTGCCAGCAGCCAAGCTAGCTACGAGCAGTACTTC.

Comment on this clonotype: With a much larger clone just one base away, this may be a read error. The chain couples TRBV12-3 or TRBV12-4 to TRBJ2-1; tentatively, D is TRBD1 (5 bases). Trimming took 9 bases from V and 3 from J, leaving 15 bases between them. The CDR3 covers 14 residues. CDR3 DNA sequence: TGTGCCAGATACACAGGCGACAACTACAATGAGCAGTTCTTC. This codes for CARYTGDNYNEQFF.

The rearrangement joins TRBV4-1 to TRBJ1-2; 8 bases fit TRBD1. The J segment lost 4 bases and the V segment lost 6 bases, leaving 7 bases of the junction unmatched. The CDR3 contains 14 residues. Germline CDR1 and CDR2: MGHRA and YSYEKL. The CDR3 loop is CASREGQGRYGYTF. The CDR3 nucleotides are TGCGCCAGCAGAGAAGGACAGGGACGCTATGGCTACACCTTC.

The CDR3 here is CASSLAGQGGGYTEAFF. CDR3 DNA: TGTGCCAGCAGCTTAGCTGGACAGGGCGGGGGTTACACTGAAGCTTTCTTT. This chain joins TRBV11-2 and TRBJ1-1; 8 nucleotides match TRBD1. CDR1 and CDR2 from the germline V gene are SGHAT and FQNNGV. The CDR3 loop spans 17 amino acids. V lost 1 base to trimming and J lost 3 bases; unmatched junction nucleotides: 10.

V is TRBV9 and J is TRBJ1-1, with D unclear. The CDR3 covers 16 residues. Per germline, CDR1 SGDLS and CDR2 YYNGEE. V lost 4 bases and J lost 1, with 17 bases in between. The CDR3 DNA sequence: TGTGCCAGCAGCAATTATTTGAAAGAAGCGAACACTGAAGCTTTCTTT. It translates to CASSNYLKEANTEAFF.

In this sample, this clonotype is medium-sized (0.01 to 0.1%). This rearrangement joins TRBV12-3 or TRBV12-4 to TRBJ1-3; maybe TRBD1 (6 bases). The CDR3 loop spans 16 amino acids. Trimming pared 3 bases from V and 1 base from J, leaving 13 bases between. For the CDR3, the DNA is TGTGCCAGCAGTTTTGGGGGGCGCGGGTCTGGAAACACCATATATTTT. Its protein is CASSFGGRGSGNTIYF.

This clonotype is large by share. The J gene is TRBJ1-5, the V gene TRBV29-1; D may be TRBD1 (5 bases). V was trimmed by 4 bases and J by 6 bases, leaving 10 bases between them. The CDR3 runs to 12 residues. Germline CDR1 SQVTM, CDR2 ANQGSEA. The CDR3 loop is CSVGQGGQPQHF. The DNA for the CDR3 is TGCAGCGTTGGGCAGGGAGGTCAGCCCCAGCATTTT.

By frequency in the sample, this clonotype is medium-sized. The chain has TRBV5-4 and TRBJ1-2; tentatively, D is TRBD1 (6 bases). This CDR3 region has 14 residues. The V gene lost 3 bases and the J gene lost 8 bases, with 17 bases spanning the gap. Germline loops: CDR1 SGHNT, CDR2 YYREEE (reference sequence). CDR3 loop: CASSYRWGGQGYTF. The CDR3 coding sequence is TGTGCCAGCAGCTATCGATGGGGGGGCCAGGGCTACACCTTC. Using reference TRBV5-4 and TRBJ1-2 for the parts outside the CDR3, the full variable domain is ETGVTQSPTHLIKTRGQQVTLRCSSQSGHNTVSWYQQALGQGPQFIFQYYREEENGRGNFPPRFSGLQFPNYSSELNVNALELDDSALYLCASSYRWGGQGYTFGSGTRLTVV.

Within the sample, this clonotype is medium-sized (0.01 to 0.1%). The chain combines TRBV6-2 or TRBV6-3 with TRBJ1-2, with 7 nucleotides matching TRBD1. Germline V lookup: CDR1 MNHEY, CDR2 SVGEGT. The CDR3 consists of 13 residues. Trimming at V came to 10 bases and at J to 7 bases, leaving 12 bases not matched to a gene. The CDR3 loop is CATDQGGPTGYTF. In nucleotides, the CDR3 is TGTGCCACTGACCAGGGGGGCCCGACTGGCTACACCTTC.

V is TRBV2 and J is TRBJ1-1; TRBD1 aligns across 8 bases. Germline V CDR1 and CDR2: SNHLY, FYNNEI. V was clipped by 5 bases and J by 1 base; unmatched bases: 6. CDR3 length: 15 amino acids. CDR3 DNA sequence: TGTGCCAGCAGTTATTACAGGGGGAAGAACACTGAAGCTTTCTTT. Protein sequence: CASSYYRGKNTEAFF.

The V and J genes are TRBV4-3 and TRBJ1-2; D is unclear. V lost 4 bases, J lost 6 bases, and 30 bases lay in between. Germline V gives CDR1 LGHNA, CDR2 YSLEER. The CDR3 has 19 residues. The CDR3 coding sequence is TGCGCCAGCAGCCGAGTAGCGTACTCCCCAAAGGGCCGCAAGGATGGCTACACCTTC. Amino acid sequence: CASSRVAYSPKGRKDGYTF.

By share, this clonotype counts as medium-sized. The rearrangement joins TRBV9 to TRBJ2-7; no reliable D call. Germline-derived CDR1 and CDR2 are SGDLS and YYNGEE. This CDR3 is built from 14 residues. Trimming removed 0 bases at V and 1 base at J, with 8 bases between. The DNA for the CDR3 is TGTGCCAGCAGCGTAGGTGGGTATTCCTACGAGCAGTACTTC. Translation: CASSVGGYSYEQYF.

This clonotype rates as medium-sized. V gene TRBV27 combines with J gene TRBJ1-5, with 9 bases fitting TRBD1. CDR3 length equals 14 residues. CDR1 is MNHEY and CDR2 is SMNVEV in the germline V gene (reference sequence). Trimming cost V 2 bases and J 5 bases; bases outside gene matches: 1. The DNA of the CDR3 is TGTGCCAGCAGTTTAGGGACAGGGCATCAGCCCCAGCATTTT. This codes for CASSLGTGHQPQHF.